These 17 T cell receptor beta chains came from one sample sequenced in a study of human T cells and chemical hapten exposure (dated by TCRdb to the early 2020s). This specimen's time point label, per the study, means: patch test 1, 2 weeks after DPC sensitization. The intended sense of this specimen's treatment or condition label: therapeutic diphenylcyclopropenone sensitization with weekly scalp DPC. The library was built by means of RACE. The sample was run on a NextSeq 500. Clones were called with MiXCR by TCRdb after fastp trimmed the public reads at Q25, and only in-frame beta chains were retained. Every entry covers one CDR3 protein and lists the most common genes and DNA from its rows. The sample table records more than 150,000 distinct CDR3 sequences; approximately 15% of these occur just once. 1.5% to 2% of the sample rests with the top ten. Sequenced material: whole blood, taken in connection with sensitization to the hapten diphenylcyclopropenone (DPC). These receptors came from a woman between 25 and 40 years old with alopecia areata. Some clones in this sample may be carry-over from other donors' samples.

This clonotype was counted between two and nine times. The chain employs TRBV6-5 and TRBJ1-4; maybe TRBD1 (5 bases). The length of the CDR3 is 14 residues. Trimming shortened V by 6 bases and J by 2 bases, and 10 bases separated the two germline ends. CDR1 and CDR2 from the germline V gene are MNHEY and SVGAGI. CDR3: CASSRVGTNEKLFF. The CDR3 DNA follows: TGTGCCAGCAGCAGGGTCGGTACTAATGAAAAACTGTTTTTT.

This clonotype was counted at least ten times. This chain joins TRBV18 and TRBJ2-7; 7 positions agree with TRBD1. CDR3 length: 15 amino acids. Trimming cost V 3 bases and J 4 bases; bases outside gene matches: 9. Germline loops: CDR1 KGHSH, CDR2 LQKENI. In DNA form, the CDR3 reads TGTGCCAGCTCACCCCCTGGACAGGTCCAGTACGAGCAGTACTTC. Translation: CASSPPGQVQYEQYF.

This chain joins TRBV7-8 and TRBJ2-5; perhaps TRBD2 as D (6 bases). The CDR3 runs to 15 residues. Trimming cost V 4 bases and J 4 bases, with 16 bases left between them. CDR1 and CDR2 from the germline V gene are SGHVS and FQNEAQ. The CDR3, as DNA: TGTGCCAGCAGCTCTGCCTCGGGGGTCCCAGAGACCCAGTACTTC. Translated, it gives CASSSASGVPETQYF.

The chain couples TRBV29-1 to TRBJ2-7; 11 bases are shared with TRBD2. Germline V CDR1 and CDR2: SQVTM, ANQGSEA. The CDR3 contains 15 residues. Unmatched junction bases numbered 10, after V lost 7 bases and J lost 2 bases. DNA for the CDR3: TGCAGCGCAGTAGGAGGGACTAGCGGCGCCTACGAGCAGTACTTC. Its translation is CSAVGGTSGAYEQYF.

This clonotype was counted between two and nine times. V usage is TRBV28 and J usage is TRBJ2-2; D possibly corresponds to TRBD1 (6 bases). Trimming pared 1 base from V and 4 bases from J, leaving 13 bases between. This CDR3 region has 16 residues. Germline assignment: CDR1 MDHEN and CDR2 SYDVKM. CDR3 amino acids: CASSLLQGDGTGELFF. The CDR3 DNA sequence: TGTGCCAGCAGTTTATTACAGGGTGACGGCACCGGGGAGCTGTTTTTT.

The chain is built from TRBV6-5 and TRBJ2-7, with D tentatively TRBD1 (6 bases). CDR1 MNHEY and CDR2 SVGAGI come from the germline V gene. This CDR3 has 13 residues. The V end lost 6 bases, the J end lost 2 bases, and 11 bases lay between the germline ends. This CDR3 is CASSPGATYEQYF. DNA of the CDR3: TGTGCCAGCAGCCCAGGGGCGACCTACGAGCAGTACTTC.

The V call is TRBV20-1, the J call TRBJ1-1; D possibly corresponds to TRBD1 (5 bases). The V and J ends lost 0 bases and 1 base respectively, with 21 bases between them. This CDR3 has 18 amino acids. Per germline, CDR1 DFQATT and CDR2 SNEGSKA (reference sequence). The CDR3 DNA is TGCAGTGCTAGAGATGTTCAGAATCGAGGCAGGGCGAACACTGAAGCTTTCTTT. It yields the protein CSARDVQNRGRANTEAFF.

This clonotype has more than one count but fewer than ten. The V call is TRBV6-2 or TRBV6-3, the J call TRBJ1-2, with D hard to call. V dropped 4 bases and J dropped 6 bases, with 12 bases sitting between them. Germline values: CDR1 MNHEY, CDR2 SVGEGT. CDR3 length equals 13 residues. The CDR3 sequence: CASSSFSQDGYTF. The CDR3, as DNA: TGTGCCAGCAGTTCCTTTTCCCAGGATGGCTACACCTTC.

This clonotype has a count of ten or more. V gene TRBV2 combines with J gene TRBJ1-1, with a weak D call TRBD1 (5 bases). This CDR3 region has 12 residues. The ends were cut back, 2 bases at V and 11 bases at J, with 12 bases in the middle. Germline V gene lookup returns CDR1 SNHLY and CDR2 FYNNEI. The CDR3 bases are TGTGCCAGCAGTGAACGGCAGGGAAGGGCTTTCTTT. This gives the protein CASSERQGRAFF. The full variable domain, in which reference TRBV2 and TRBJ1-1 provide the parts outside the CDR3, is EPEVTQTPSHQVTQMGQEVILRCVPISNHLYFYWYRQILGQKVEFLVSFYNNEISEKSEIFDDQFSVERPDGSNFTLKIRSTKLEDSAMYFCASSERQGRAFFGQGTRLTVV.

The chain joins TRBV25-1 to TRBJ1-4; D uncertain. Per germline, CDR1 MGHDK and CDR2 SYGVNS. The CDR3 extends over 16 amino acids. With 3 bases removed from V and 7 bases from J, the gap between germline ends came to 18 bases. This CDR3 reads CASSDANRAEGEKLFF. CDR3 nucleotide sequence: TGTGCCAGCAGTGATGCGAACAGAGCAGAGGGTGAAAAACTGTTTTTT.

The chain has TRBV27 and TRBJ1-5, with a weak D call TRBD1 (6 bases). V shed 1 base and J shed 0 bases, with 13 bases lying between them. Per germline, CDR1 MNHEY and CDR2 SMNVEV (reference sequence). This CDR3 has 17 residues. Here the CDR3 DNA reads TGTGCCAGCAGTTTATTGGGGGCGGTTGATAGCAATCAGCCCCAGCATTTT. Translating gives CASSLLGAVDSNQPQHF.

This clonotype showed up just a few times. The chain couples TRBV6-5 to TRBJ2-7, with D uncertain. Germline-derived CDR1 and CDR2 are MNHEY and SVGAGI. The CDR3 sequence is 15 residues long. V lost 3 bases to trimming and J lost 2 bases, with 14 bases between them. The CDR3 bases are TGTGCCAGCAGTTATGGAGACACCCTAACCTACGAGCAGTACTTC. Translating it yields CASSYGDTLTYEQYF.

To note about this clonotype: Germline and junction disagree at one end, which may indicate a read error. The V and J genes are TRBV19 and TRBJ1-4; 7 bases map to TRBD1. In germline, CDR1 is LNHDA, CDR2 SQIVND (reference sequence). The CDR3 sequence is 15 residues long. This CDR3 is CVSSMPQGGSEKLFF. CDR3 nucleotides: TGTGTCAGTAGTATGCCCCAAGGGGGCAGTGAAAAACTGTTTTTT. Drawing the rest from reference TRBV19 and TRBJ1-4, the complete variable domain is DGGITQSPKYLFRKEGQNVTLSCEQNLNHDAMYWYRQDPGQGLRLIYYSQIVNDFQKGDIAEGYSVSREKKESFPLTVTSAQKNPTAFYLCVSSMPQGGSEKLFFGSGTQLSVL.

This clonotype was observed many times. This chain joins TRBV6-6 and TRBJ2-3; a weak D match, TRBD2 (5 bases). V dropped 6 bases and J dropped 0 bases, with 19 bases sitting between them. The CDR3 runs to 17 residues. CDR1 and CDR2 (germline): MNHNY, SVGAGI (reference sequence). The CDR3 here is CASSRRTLRSSTDTQYF. The CDR3 DNA reads as TGTGCCAGCAGCCGACGGACTCTCCGCTCTAGCACAGATACGCAGTATTTT.

This clonotype showed up just a few times. This chain links TRBV7-2 with TRBJ2-5; D is perhaps TRBD1 (5 bases). V lost 0 bases and J 7 bases, leaving 12 bases between the germline ends. CDR1 is SGHTA, CDR2 FQGNSA, per germline. This CDR3 region has 14 residues. CDR3 region: CASSLAWQGTTQYF. The CDR3 DNA is TGTGCCAGCAGCTTAGCGTGGCAGGGTACGACCCAGTACTTC. Supplemented by reference TRBV7-2 and TRBJ2-5, the full variable domain reads GAGVSQSPSNKVTEKGKDVELRCDPISGHTALYWYRQSLGQGLEFLIYFQGNSAPDKSGLPSDRFSAERTGGSVSTLTIQRTQQEDSAVYLCASSLAWQGTTQYFGPGTRLLVL.

The chain combines TRBV16 with TRBJ2-7, with a possible D match to TRBD2 (6 bases). V lost 3 bases and J lost 6, with 12 bases in between. CDR3 length equals 13 residues. In germline, CDR1 is KGHSY, CDR2 FQNENV. The CDR3: CASSHKGGSEQYF. The DNA of the CDR3 is TGTGCCAGCAGCCACAAGGGAGGTAGCGAGCAGTACTTC.

This clonotype was counted at least ten times. The rearrangement links TRBV2 to TRBJ2-7; D is uncertain. CDR3 length equals 13 residues. V was pared by 5 bases and J by 1 base, with 9 bases between. Germline V CDR1 and CDR2: SNHLY, FYNNEI. The CDR3, as DNA: TGTGCCAGCAGTCGGACCCTTTCCTACGAGCAGTACTTC. Encoded protein: CASSRTLSYEQYF.